This is a list of T cell receptor beta chains from one sample in a study of CD8 T cells in Susac syndrome. TCRdb re-analysed the immunoSEQ multiplex PCR reads in MiXCR, keeping a single row per CDR3 protein. Of 65,000 to 95,000 distinct CDR3 sequences in the sample, nearly 95% were seen once. The sequenced sample was CD8+ T cells from PBMCs. These receptors came from a human donor with Susac syndrome. CDR3s include the opening cysteine and the closing phenylalanine or tryptophan. A D gene is named only where the DNA matches it firmly. For some rows the clone size is stated as once, few or many, or as a class when expanded; others skip it.

-	TRBV7-9	once	TRBJ2-7	TGTGCCAGCAGCTGGCGTTCCGGGGGTGCAGACCAAGGCTACGAGCAGTACTTC	CASSWRSGGADQGYEQYF
-	TRBV7-8	-	TRBJ2-5	TGTGCCAGCAGCTTAGGTCATCAAGAGACCCAGTACTTC	CASSLGHQETQYF
TRBD2	TRBV12-5	-	TRBJ2-5	TGTGCTAGTGGATCTAGCGGGGGGGCTGAGACCCAGTACTTC	CASGSSGGAETQYF
-	TRBV19	-	TRBJ2-1	TGTGCCAGTAGTATAGCGACTAGAGGGGGAGAGAATGAGCAGTTCTTC	CASSIATRGGENEQFF
TRBD2	TRBV27	-	TRBJ2-7	TGTGCCAGCAGTTGGATCAGCGGGGGCTACGAGCAGTACTTC	CASSWISGGYEQYF
-	TRBV6-5	-	TRBJ1-2	TGTGCCAGCAGTTACAGGGGTCTGGGAAACTATGGCTACACCTTC	CASSYRGLGNYGYTF
TRBD1	TRBV7-2	-	TRBJ1-5	TGTGCCAGCAGCCTGGGGGTAGACAGGGCGACGCGGCATCAGCCCCAGCATTTT	CASSLGVDRATRHQPQHF
-	TRBV18	-	TRBJ1-5	TGTGCCAGCTCCCCTCCCGGTCAGCCCCAGCATTTT	CASSPPGQPQHF
-	TRBV12-3/TRBV12-4	-	TRBJ1-1	TGTGCCAGCAGTTTTGGACCCCCGAACACTGAAGCTTTCTTT	CASSFGPPNTEAFF
TRBD2	TRBV30	-	TRBJ2-3	TGTGCCTGGGCACGGGAGGCCCTCACAGATACGCAGTATTTT	CAWAREALTDTQYF
-	TRBV19	-	TRBJ2-1	TGTGCCAGTAGTCTCGGGGCCCCTTACAATGAGCAGTTCTTC	CASSLGAPYNEQFF
TRBD1	TRBV5-1	-	TRBJ1-5	TGCGCCAGCAGCTTGGGCGGGACAGGGGATCAGCCCCAGCATTTT	CASSLGGTGDQPQHF
TRBD1	TRBV19	-	TRBJ2-1	TGTGCCTCAAGACCGGACAGGGAAATTTACAATGAGCAGTTCTTC	CASRPDREIYNEQFF
-	TRBV20-1	-	TRBJ2-7	TGCAGTGCTAGGGTCGACTACGAGCAGTACTTC	CSARVDYEQYF
TRBD2	TRBV20-1	-	TRBJ2-5	TGCAGTGCTAGAGCCGGGACTAGCGACGAAGAGACCCAGTACTTC	CSARAGTSDEETQYF
TRBD2	TRBV5-1	-	TRBJ2-3	TGCGCCAGCAGCCCACTAGCGGGAGTGGGGGATACGCAGTATTTT	CASSPLAGVGDTQYF
TRBD2	TRBV20-1	once	TRBJ2-1	TGCAGTGCTAGGGACCTAGCGGGAGTCTACAATGAGCAGTTCTTC	CSARDLAGVYNEQFF
-	TRBV20-1	-	TRBJ1-5	TGCAGTGCTAGAGACCCGGAAGGCGGGCCCCAGCATTTT	CSARDPEGGPQHF
TRBD2	TRBV20-1	-	TRBJ2-3	TGCAGTGCCCGAATCCCTAGCGGCAACACAGATACGCAGTATTTT	CSARIPSGNTDTQYF